This TCR beta chain derives from a study of blood T cell repertoires in COVID-19. As handled by the study authors: The assay estimated nucleated cells by amplifying reference gene primers. Sequencing used immunoSEQ multiplex PCR; TCRdb keeps in-frame clones, though not all of them. D and trimming come from the DNA, and the V and J calls and clone size come from that table. The sample yields tens of thousands of clones, 80% to 90% seen once. Looked up from germline, CDR1 is SQVTM and CDR2 is ANQGSEA. The length of the CDR3 is 15 residues. The V segment lost 6 bases and the J segment 4 bases; nucleotides outside the gene matches: 10.

Sequencing used peripheral blood. The TCR originated in a woman aged 60 to 75 with acute or convalescent COVID-19. The chain carries TRBV29-1 and TRBJ2-2; TRBD2 matches 8 bases. This CDR3 is CSVRPTGTSTGELFF. CDR3 DNA: TGCAGCGTCCGACCCACAGGGACTAGCACCGGGGAGCTGTTTTTT.